This T cell receptor beta chain was observed in a study of T cells after yellow fever vaccination. For the study at large: Fractions with few cells were prepared using SMART-Seq v4 Ultra Low Input. Overall study results and limits: FACS-sorted repertoires might harbor abundant contaminating clonotypes from the bulk population. The booster response re-showed most primary clones: about 96% CD4, more than 70% CD8.

TCR cDNA, made by 5'RACE template switching, carried an added universal primer site and UMIs. From the 5' RACE reads, TCRdb called clonotypes with MiXCR, one entry per CDR3 protein. The repertoire has about 74,000 distinct CDR3 sequences, approximately 6.9% of them found once; the top ten carry around 35%. The CDR3 is 16 amino acids. Germline V lookup: CDR1 MNHEY, CDR2 SVGEGT. The ends were cut back, 0 bases at V and 1 base at J, with 9 bases in the middle. There are many counts of this clonotype. Its antigen is not known. The rearrangement joins TRBV6-2 or TRBV6-3 to TRBJ2-2; D is uncertain. The receptor was derived from a man between 18 and 29 years old who received the YFV17D yellow fever vaccine. The sample was CD8+ T cells sorted from PBMCs, taken about 5 days after the first yellow fever vaccination. The CDR3 is CASSYSADENTGELFF. In nucleotides, the CDR3 is TGTGCCAGCAGTTACTCTGCGGACGAGAACACCGGGGAGCTGTTTTTT.